This entry lists 14 T cell receptor beta chains sequenced from one sample in a study of OX40 agonist ivuxolimab in advanced cancers. Produced via immunoSEQ multiplex PCR; TCRdb's table is partial and in-frame only. The table has roughly 71,000 clones, roughly 84% seen once. The sequencing used CD4+ or CD8+ T cells sorted from blood, collected in a trial of the OX40 agonist ivuxolimab. The receptors originated from an adult with an advanced solid tumor such as melanoma, head and neck, liver or kidney cancer.

This clone appeared a single time. The chain couples TRBV29-1 to TRBJ1-5; D is unresolved. This CDR3 has 14 residues. Germline values: CDR1 SQVTM, CDR2 ANQGSEA. V lost 7 bases and J 4 bases, leaving 17 bases between the germline ends. CDR3 protein: CSALFGELNQPQHF. The DNA of the CDR3 is TGCAGCGCCTTATTTGGGGAGCTAAATCAGCCCCAGCATTTT.

Written as DNA, the CDR3 is TGCAGTGCGGGACACCAACCCCTCCACTTT. Protein sequence: CSAGHQPLHF. The V gene is TRBV20-1, the J gene TRBJ1-6, with a tentative D call TRBD1 (6 bases). The V gene's germline CDR1 is DFQATT and CDR2 SNEGSKA (reference sequence). This CDR3 comprises 10 residues. V gave up 6 bases and J gave up 12 bases, with 9 bases separating them.

The chain combines TRBV28 with TRBJ1-1; D is uncertain. Germline loops: CDR1 MDHEN, CDR2 SYDVKM. The CDR3 is 15 residues long. Trimming stripped 1 base from V and 2 bases from J, with 11 bases between. The CDR3, as DNA: TGTGCCAGCAGTTTATATGACTTTTTTAACACTGAAGCTTTCTTT. Its protein is CASSLYDFFNTEAFF.

The chain has TRBV29-1 and TRBJ1-1; TRBD1 agrees at 8 bases. The germline CDR1 and CDR2 sequences are SQVTM and ANQGSEA. Trimming removed 6 bases from V and 0 bases from J; junction bases left unmatched: 6. The CDR3 runs to 14 residues. CDR3 in DNA: TGCAGCGTCAGGACAGGGCTCTTGAACACTGAAGCTTTCTTT. Translating gives CSVRTGLLNTEAFF. The variable domain in full, with the rest retrieved from reference TRBV29-1 and TRBJ1-1, is SAVISQKPSRDICQRGTSLTIQCQVDSQVTMMFWYRQQPGQSLTLIATANQGSEATYESGFVIDKFPISRPNLTFSTLTVSNMSPEDSSIYLCSVRTGLLNTEAFFGQGTRLTVV.

The J gene is TRBJ2-5, the V gene TRBV11-3, with 7 bases identical to TRBD1. The CDR3 covers 19 residues. The germline V gene encodes CDR1 SGHNT and CDR2 YENEEA. V dropped 2 bases and J dropped 5; count of bases not matched to a gene: 20. Here the CDR3 DNA reads TGTGCCAGCAGCTTAACTTGGGCTAAACGGGGCAGGGGGATGGAGACCCAGTACTTC. This encodes CASSLTWAKRGRGMETQYF.

CDR3 amino acids: CASSIRFMRSTEAFF. The CDR3 region has the DNA TGTGCCAGTAGTATAAGGTTCATGAGGAGCACTGAAGCTTTCTTT. V gene TRBV19 combines with J gene TRBJ1-1; no firm D call. CDR1 and CDR2 (germline): LNHDA, SQIVND (reference sequence). CDR3 length: 15 amino acids. The V and J ends lost 2 bases and 4 bases respectively, with 14 bases between them.

The CDR3 bases are TGTGCCAGCAGTTGGGGACAGCGGAACACTGAAGCTTTCTTT. This sequence encodes CASSWGQRNTEAFF. The chain employs TRBV6-6 and TRBJ1-1; TRBD1 matches 7 bases. Germline trimming cut 4 bases from V and 1 base from J; bases unmatched to any gene: 3. The CDR3 totals 14 residues. Germline V CDR1 and CDR2: MNHNY, SVGAGI (reference sequence).

This clone was detected only a few times. The rearrangement uses TRBV2 and TRBJ2-1; 7 bases map to TRBD2. J gave up 3 bases and V 5 bases, and 7 bases lay outside the gene matches. The CDR3 sequence is 15 residues long. Germline lookup yields CDR1 SNHLY and CDR2 FYNNEI. CDR3 coding DNA: TGTGCCAGCAGTCTATCTAGCGGTTTCTACAATGAGCAGTTCTTC. Encoded protein: CASSLSSGFYNEQFF.

The V gene is TRBV5-4, the J gene TRBJ1-1; 7 bases agree with TRBD1. Germline CDR1 SGHNT, CDR2 YYREEE (reference sequence). The CDR3 loop spans 15 amino acids. The J segment lost 7 bases and the V segment lost 4 bases, leaving 13 bases of the junction unmatched. The CDR3 DNA sequence: TGTGCCAGCAGCCGCGACAGGGTAAGGACGGGTGAAGCTTTCTTT. It specifies CASSRDRVRTGEAFF.

The chain carries TRBV18 and TRBJ1-4; 11 positions agree with TRBD1. V shed 4 bases, J shed 7 bases, and the junction held 8 bases outside the gene matches. Germline-derived CDR1 and CDR2 are KGHSH and LQKENI. The CDR3 runs to 16 residues. Here the CDR3 reads CASSHPGQGAGEKLFF. Here the CDR3 DNA reads TGTGCCAGCTCACACCCCGGACAGGGGGCGGGTGAAAAACTGTTTTTT.

The J gene is TRBJ2-7, the V gene TRBV11-2; D remains unclear. The CDR3 length is 14 residues. Germline loops: CDR1 SGHAT, CDR2 FQNNGV. With 5 bases removed from V and 1 base from J, the gap between germline ends came to 12 bases. CDR3 region: CASSPSTGSYEQYF. In DNA form, the CDR3 reads TGTGCCAGCAGCCCATCGACTGGTTCCTACGAGCAGTACTTC.

The V call is TRBV18, the J call TRBJ1-1, with unresolved D. The germline V gene encodes CDR1 KGHSH and CDR2 LQKENI. This CDR3 contains 14 residues. The germline V and J ends were trimmed by 0 bases and 4 bases, with 9 bases remaining between them. The CDR3 nucleotides are TGTGCCAGCTCACCACCGACACTCACCACTGAAGCTTTCTTT. The encoded protein is CASSPPTLTTEAFF.

The V and J genes are TRBV28 and TRBJ1-2, with D possibly TRBD1 on 6 matching bases. V was shortened by 5 bases and J by 8 bases, with 21 bases between the two germline ends. From germline, CDR1 is MDHEN and CDR2 SYDVKM. There are 15 residues in the CDR3. The CDR3, as DNA: TGTGCCAGCAGTCCGCCCTCGGGAGACAGGAGAGGCTACACCTTC. Its protein product is CASSPPSGDRRGYTF.

This rearrangement joins TRBV10-2 to TRBJ1-1; TRBD1 agrees at 7 bases. The junction had 6 bases not matched to a gene; V was cut back by 6 bases and J by 8 bases. The CDR3 length is 12 residues. Germline CDR1 WSHSY, CDR2 SAAADI. CDR3 in amino acids: CASSHRDSEAFF. The DNA of the CDR3 is TGCGCCAGCAGCCACCGGGACAGCGAAGCTTTCTTT.